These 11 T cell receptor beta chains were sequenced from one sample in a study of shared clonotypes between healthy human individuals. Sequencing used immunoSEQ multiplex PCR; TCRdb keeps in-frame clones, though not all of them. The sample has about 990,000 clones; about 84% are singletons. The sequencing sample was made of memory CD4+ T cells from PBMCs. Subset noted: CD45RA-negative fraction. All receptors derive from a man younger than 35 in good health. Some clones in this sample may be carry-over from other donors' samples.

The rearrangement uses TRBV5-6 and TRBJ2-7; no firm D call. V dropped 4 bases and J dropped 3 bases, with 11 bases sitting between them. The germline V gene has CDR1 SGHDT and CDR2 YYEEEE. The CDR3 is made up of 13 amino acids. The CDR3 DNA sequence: TGTGCCAGCAGCCGTGGGCCAGACTACGAGCAGTACTTC. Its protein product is CASSRGPDYEQYF.

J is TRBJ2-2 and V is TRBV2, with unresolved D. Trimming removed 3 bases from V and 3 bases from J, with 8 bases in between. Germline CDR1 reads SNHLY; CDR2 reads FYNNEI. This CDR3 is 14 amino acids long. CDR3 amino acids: CASSEESYTGELFF. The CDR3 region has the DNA TGTGCCAGCAGTGAGGAGAGCTACACCGGGGAGCTGTTTTTT.

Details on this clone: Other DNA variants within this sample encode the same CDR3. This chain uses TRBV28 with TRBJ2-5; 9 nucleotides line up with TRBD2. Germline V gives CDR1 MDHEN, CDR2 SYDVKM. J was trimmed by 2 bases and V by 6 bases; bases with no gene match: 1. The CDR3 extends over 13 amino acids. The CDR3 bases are TGTGCCAGCAGCACTAGCGGGCAAGAGACCCAGTACTTC. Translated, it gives CASSTSGQETQYF.

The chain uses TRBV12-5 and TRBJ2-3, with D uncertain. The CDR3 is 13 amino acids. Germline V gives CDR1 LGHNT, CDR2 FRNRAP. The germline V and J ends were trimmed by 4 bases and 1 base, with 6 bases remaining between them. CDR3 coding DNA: TGTGCTAGTGGTTCGAGTGGCACAGATACGCAGTATTTT. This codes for CASGSSGTDTQYF.

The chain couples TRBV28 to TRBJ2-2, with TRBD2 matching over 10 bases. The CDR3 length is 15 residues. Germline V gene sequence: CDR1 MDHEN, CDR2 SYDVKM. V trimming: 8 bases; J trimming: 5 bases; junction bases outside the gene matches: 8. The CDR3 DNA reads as TGTGCCAGCGGATCTAGCGGGAGAGGTACCGGGGAGCTGTTTTTT. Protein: CASGSSGRGTGELFF.

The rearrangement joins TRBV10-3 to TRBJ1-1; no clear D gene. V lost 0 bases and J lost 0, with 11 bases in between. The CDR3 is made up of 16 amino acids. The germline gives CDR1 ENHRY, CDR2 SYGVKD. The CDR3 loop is CAISESRSPLNTEAFF. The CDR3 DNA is TGTGCCATCAGTGAGTCTAGGTCTCCTTTGAACACTGAAGCTTTCTTT.

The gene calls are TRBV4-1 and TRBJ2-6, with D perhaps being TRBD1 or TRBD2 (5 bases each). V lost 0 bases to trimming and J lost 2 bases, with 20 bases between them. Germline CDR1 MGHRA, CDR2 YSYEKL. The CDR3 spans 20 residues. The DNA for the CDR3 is TGCGCCAGCAGCCAAGATCGGGGCCTCACCTCGAAAGCTGGGGCCAACGTCCTGACTTTC. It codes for CASSQDRGLTSKAGANVLTF.

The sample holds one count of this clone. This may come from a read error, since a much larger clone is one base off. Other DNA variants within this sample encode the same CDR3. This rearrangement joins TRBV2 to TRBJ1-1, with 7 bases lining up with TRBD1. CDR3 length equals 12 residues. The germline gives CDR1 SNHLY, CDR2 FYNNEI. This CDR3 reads CARRQGNTEAFF. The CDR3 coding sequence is TGTGCCAGAAGACAGGGAAACACTGAAGCCTTCTTT.

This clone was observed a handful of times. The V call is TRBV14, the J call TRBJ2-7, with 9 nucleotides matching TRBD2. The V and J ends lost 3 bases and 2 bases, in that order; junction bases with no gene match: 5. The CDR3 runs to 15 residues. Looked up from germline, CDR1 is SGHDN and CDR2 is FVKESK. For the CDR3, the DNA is TGTGCCAGCAGCCACCTTAGCGGGAGACCCTACGAGCAGTACTTC. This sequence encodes CASSHLSGRPYEQYF. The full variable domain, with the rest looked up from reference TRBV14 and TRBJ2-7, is EAGVTQFPSHSVIEKGQTVTLRCDPISGHDNLYWYRRVMGKEIKFLLHFVKESKQDESGMPNNRFLAERTGGTYSTLKVQPAELEDSGVYFCASSHLSGRPYEQYFGPGTRLTVT.

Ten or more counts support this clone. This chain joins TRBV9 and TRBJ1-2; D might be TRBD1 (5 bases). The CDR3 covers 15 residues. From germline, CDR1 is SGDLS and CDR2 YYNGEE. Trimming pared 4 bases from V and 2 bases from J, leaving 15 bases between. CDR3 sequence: CASSTITTANYGYTF. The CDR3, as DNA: TGTGCCAGCAGCACTATAACGACAGCGAACTATGGCTACACCTTC.

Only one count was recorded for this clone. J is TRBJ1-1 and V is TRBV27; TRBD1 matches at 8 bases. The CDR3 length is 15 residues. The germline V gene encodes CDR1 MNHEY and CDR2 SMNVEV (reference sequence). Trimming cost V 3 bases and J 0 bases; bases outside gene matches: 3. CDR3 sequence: CASSFWDRLNTEAFF. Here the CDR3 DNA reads TGTGCCAGCAGTTTTTGGGACAGGCTGAACACTGAAGCTTTCTTT.